This is a list of T cell receptor beta chains from one sample in a study of cytomegalovirus exposure and HLA in healthy donors. Clones were sequenced by immunoSEQ multiplex PCR, and TCRdb holds only the in-frame ones, with some missing. The sample consists of some 120,000 clones, about 91% of them appearing once. Sequencing input: PBMCs. These receptors originate from a woman aged 18 to 35 in good health and CMV-seronegative. Both conserved end residues are part of each CDR3.

J gene | V gene | CDR3 protein
TRBJ2-1 | TRBV4-1 | CASSHPAGFNEQFF
TRBJ1-3 | TRBV30 | CARGGGDSSGNTIYF
TRBJ2-7 | TRBV30 | CAWKDRVTDRYEQYF
TRBJ1-2 | TRBV6-1 | CASSELGRGTYGYTF
TRBJ1-1 | TRBV20-1 | CSANDRPGAFF
TRBJ1-1 | TRBV4-2 | CASSQDPGKEVAFF
TRBJ2-5 | TRBV27 | CASSPSRAGVATQYF
TRBJ2-1 | TRBV6-5 | CASSYKAGADYNEQFF
TRBJ2-1 | TRBV19 | CASSQLVSNEQFF
TRBJ1-3 | TRBV18 | CASSPAGDGNTIYF
TRBJ1-1 | TRBV14 | CASSQGTGGGTEAFF
TRBJ2-7 | TRBV30 | CAWMGVAHEQYF
TRBJ2-2 | TRBV2 | CASRDRENTGELFF
TRBJ1-3 | TRBV4-2 | CASSQNSVGNTIYF
TRBJ1-2 | TRBV6-1 | CASSENIQDYGYTF
TRBJ1-5 | TRBV30 | CAWSPGGPNQPQHF
TRBJ2-1 | TRBV11-2 | CASSKYSLAEDEQFF
TRBJ1-4 | TRBV6-5 | CASSTQGVVDEKLFF
TRBJ2-3 | TRBV4-2 | CASSQRGRLATPLRTQYF
TRBJ1-3 | TRBV5-1 | CASSLWDSKRLSGNTIYF
TRBJ1-1 | TRBV19 | CASSVPVNTEAFF
TRBJ2-7 | TRBV28 | CASSLGGRVSDEQYF
TRBJ2-1 | TRBV15 | CATSRFGLTDLGRQTYNEQFF
TRBJ1-2 | TRBV28 | CASSQTQGAHGYTF
TRBJ2-5 | TRBV7-9 | CASSFAGVETQYF
TRBJ2-7 | TRBV19 | CASSKVAGYEQYF
TRBJ1-1 | TRBV4-3 | CASSPSDRLNTEAFF
TRBJ2-1 | TRBV7-2 | CASSRTPSGGNNEQFF
TRBJ2-7 | TRBV30 | CAWGRAGAPSYEQYF
TRBJ1-4 | TRBV18 | CASSPETTRELEGEKLFF
TRBJ1-3 | TRBV4-3 | CASSEESGAGNTIYF
TRBJ1-4 | TRBV28 | CASSPNQGVRTNEKLFF
TRBJ1-1 | TRBV2 | CASSQGTHTEAFF
TRBJ1-5 | TRBV6-5 | CASSYGGGGQPQHF
TRBJ2-2 | TRBV5-4 | CASSHQGNTGELFF
TRBJ1-1 | TRBV6-5 | CASRGGQYHTEAFF
TRBJ2-5 | TRBV14 | CASSLGQLQETQYF
TRBJ2-3 | TRBV2 | CASSVGDTDTDTQYF
TRBJ2-3 | TRBV15 | CATSTGQHTDTQYF
TRBJ1-5 | TRBV19 | CASRIQGSNQPQHF
TRBJ2-1 | TRBV4-1 | CASSQDLFIFGGPNYNEQFF
TRBJ2-7 | TRBV5-1 | CASSLALTREFDEQYF
TRBJ2-1 | TRBV4-2 | CASSQDDVRPLEYNEQFF
TRBJ2-7 | TRBV18 | CASSHGLAGYEQYF
TRBJ1-6 | TRBV2 | CASERQGTDSPLHF
TRBJ1-2 | TRBV19 | CASSISGNYGYTF
TRBJ2-2 | TRBV6-5 | CASTYRGTGELFF
TRBJ1-4 | TRBV10-2 | CASRNGATNEKLFF
TRBJ1-2 | TRBV2 | CASSEDRGHWGYTF
TRBJ2-2 | TRBV6-5 | CASSRGSENTGELFF